Listed below are T cell receptor beta chains from one sample, sequenced in a study of cytomegalovirus exposure and HLA in healthy donors. Sequencing was performed with immunoSEQ multiplex PCR; in TCRdb, only in-frame clones are kept and a portion is missing. The table has 140,000 or so clones, roughly four fifths seen once. The material sequenced was PBMCs. The receptors derive from a male donor in good health and CMV-seronegative. CDR3s include the opening cysteine and the closing phenylalanine or tryptophan. Fields, in order: V gene, clone size, D gene, J gene, CDR3 protein, CDR3 DNA. D genes are given only for firm matches. Some rows have no size entry. The others give once, few or many, or a class for an expanded clone.

v_gene: TRBV5-4; abundance: .; d_gene: .; j_gene: TRBJ2-3; CDR3aa: CASRGRRSTDTQYF; CDR3nt: TGTGCCAGCCGTGGGAGGAGGTCCACAGATACGCAGTATTTT
v_gene: TRBV18; abundance: .; d_gene: .; j_gene: TRBJ2-5; CDR3aa: CASSLQGAETQYF; CDR3nt: TGTGCCAGCTCCCTCCAAGGGGCAGAGACCCAGTACTTC
v_gene: TRBV10-1; abundance: .; d_gene: .; j_gene: TRBJ2-3; CDR3aa: CASSGQSYTDTQYF; CDR3nt: TGCGCCAGCAGTGGACAGAGTTACACAGATACGCAGTATTTT
v_gene: TRBV7-6; abundance: .; d_gene: .; j_gene: TRBJ2-5; CDR3aa: CASSLTARGETQYF; CDR3nt: TGTGCCAGCAGCTTAACTGCTAGGGGTGAGACCCAGTACTTC
v_gene: TRBV7-6; abundance: .; d_gene: .; j_gene: TRBJ2-2; CDR3aa: CASSSGGGLPGELFF; CDR3nt: TGTGCCAGCAGCTCGGGGGGCGGCCTGCCCGGGGAGCTGTTTTTT
v_gene: TRBV9; abundance: .; d_gene: .; j_gene: TRBJ2-2; CDR3aa: CASSVALANTGELFF; CDR3nt: TGTGCCAGCAGCGTAGCACTCGCGAACACCGGGGAGCTGTTTTTT
v_gene: TRBV5-1; abundance: .; d_gene: TRBD1; j_gene: TRBJ2-2; CDR3aa: CASSSSPATGDTGELFF; CDR3nt: TGCGCCAGCAGCTCATCCCCGGCGACAGGGGACACCGGGGAGCTGTTTTTT
v_gene: TRBV7-2; abundance: .; d_gene: .; j_gene: TRBJ1-5; CDR3aa: CASRGGGGYGNQPQHF; CDR3nt: TGTGCCAGCAGGGGAGGGGGGGGGTACGGCAATCAGCCCCAGCATTTT
v_gene: TRBV11-2; abundance: .; d_gene: .; j_gene: TRBJ2-7; CDR3aa: CASSHAGHEQYF; CDR3nt: TGTGCCAGCAGCCACGCGGGACACGAGCAGTACTTC
v_gene: TRBV7-9; abundance: .; d_gene: .; j_gene: TRBJ2-5; CDR3aa: CASSVNRWGPTETQYF; CDR3nt: TGTGCCAGCAGCGTAAACAGATGGGGGCCAACGGAGACCCAGTACTTC
v_gene: TRBV13; abundance: .; d_gene: .; j_gene: TRBJ2-1; CDR3aa: CASSPLGGVGDEQFF; CDR3nt: TGTGCCAGCAGCCCCCTCGGGGGTGTTGGGGATGAGCAGTTCTTC
v_gene: TRBV29-1; abundance: .; d_gene: .; j_gene: TRBJ1-4; CDR3aa: CSAAGGDNEKLFF; CDR3nt: TGCAGCGCCGCCGGCGGGGATAATGAAAAACTGTTTTTT
v_gene: TRBV7-9; abundance: .; d_gene: .; j_gene: TRBJ2-7; CDR3aa: CASSLVQGGNEQYF; CDR3nt: TGTGCCAGCAGCTTAGTGCAGGGTGGCAACGAGCAGTACTTC
v_gene: TRBV6-1; abundance: .; d_gene: .; j_gene: TRBJ2-7; CDR3aa: CASSEGAGSSYEQYF; CDR3nt: TGTGCCAGCAGTGAAGGGGCGGGTAGCTCCTACGAGCAGTACTTC
v_gene: TRBV2; abundance: .; d_gene: TRBD2; j_gene: TRBJ2-7; CDR3aa: CASGGPGLAGGSRSDEQYF; CDR3nt: TGTGCCAGCGGGGGCCCGGGACTAGCGGGAGGGTCCCGGTCGGACGAGCAGTACTTC
v_gene: TRBV28; abundance: .; d_gene: TRBD2; j_gene: TRBJ2-3; CDR3aa: CASSSGLAGAAPRTDTQYF; CDR3nt: TGTGCCAGCAGTTCGGGACTAGCGGGAGCAGCCCCAAGGACAGATACGCAGTATTTT
v_gene: TRBV5-6; abundance: .; d_gene: TRBD2; j_gene: TRBJ2-1; CDR3aa: CASSPGLGLDEQFF; CDR3nt: TGTGCCAGCAGCCCGGGACTAGGGTTGGATGAGCAGTTCTTC
v_gene: TRBV9; abundance: few; d_gene: TRBD1; j_gene: TRBJ1-2; CDR3aa: CASSPRGGGNYGYTF; CDR3nt: TGTGCCAGCAGCCCCCGTGGAGGGGGCAATTATGGCTACACCTTC
v_gene: TRBV2; abundance: .; d_gene: TRBD2; j_gene: TRBJ2-3; CDR3aa: CASSESLAGGTLSTDTQYF; CDR3nt: TGTGCCAGCAGTGAGAGTCTAGCGGGGGGGACACTTTCGACAGATACGCAGTATTTT
v_gene: TRBV4-2; abundance: .; d_gene: .; j_gene: TRBJ2-7; CDR3aa: CASSQEREVMFF; CDR3nt: TGTGCCAGCAGCCAAGAGAGGGAGGTTATGTTTTTC
v_gene: TRBV2; abundance: once; d_gene: .; j_gene: TRBJ1-6; CDR3aa: CASSDRGPNNSPLHF; CDR3nt: TGTGCCAGCAGTGACAGGGGTCCAAATAATTCACCCCTCCACTTT
v_gene: TRBV2; abundance: .; d_gene: .; j_gene: TRBJ1-4; CDR3aa: CASWRGDTATNEKLFF; CDR3nt: TGTGCCAGCTGGAGAGGGGACACTGCAACTAATGAAAAACTGTTTTTT
v_gene: TRBV7-9; abundance: few; d_gene: TRBD2; j_gene: TRBJ2-1; CDR3aa: CSSSLAGLAGGLSNEQFF; CDR3nt: TGTTCCAGCAGCTTAGCCGGACTAGCGGGGGGGCTAAGCAATGAGCAGTTCTTC
v_gene: TRBV4-2; abundance: .; d_gene: .; j_gene: TRBJ2-3; CDR3aa: CASSQSVGVTDTQYF; CDR3nt: TGTGCCAGCAGCCAATCCGTGGGAGTCACAGATACGCAGTATTTT
v_gene: TRBV6-5; abundance: few; d_gene: .; j_gene: TRBJ2-3; CDR3aa: CASSSPGVGDTQYF; CDR3nt: TGTGCCAGCAGTTCTCCGGGAGTGGGGGATACGCAGTATTTT
v_gene: TRBV7-9; abundance: once; d_gene: .; j_gene: TRBJ1-1; CDR3aa: CASSPSELMNTEAFF; CDR3nt: TGTGCCAGCAGCCCCTCCGAGCTGATGAACACTGAAGCTTTCTTT
v_gene: TRBV27; abundance: .; d_gene: TRBD2; j_gene: TRBJ2-1; CDR3aa: CASSVAGGYNEQFF; CDR3nt: TGTGCCAGCAGCGTAGCGGGAGGCTACAATGAGCAGTTCTTC
v_gene: TRBV11-2; abundance: .; d_gene: .; j_gene: TRBJ2-5; CDR3aa: CASSLAPGIETQYF; CDR3nt: TGTGCCAGCAGCTTAGCCCCAGGGATAGAGACCCAGTACTTC
v_gene: TRBV6-5; abundance: few; d_gene: .; j_gene: TRBJ1-2; CDR3aa: CASSYSTPGQGYTF; CDR3nt: TGTGCCAGCAGTTACTCGACCCCAGGGCAAGGCTACACCTTC
v_gene: TRBV27; abundance: few; d_gene: .; j_gene: TRBJ1-6; CDR3aa: CASSLYRGVNSPLHF; CDR3nt: TGTGCCAGCAGTCTATACCGGGGAGTGAATTCACCCCTCCACTTT
v_gene: TRBV7-9; abundance: .; d_gene: TRBD1; j_gene: TRBJ2-7; CDR3aa: CASSNRDRSSYEQYF; CDR3nt: TGTGCCAGCAGCAACCGGGACAGGAGCTCCTACGAGCAGTACTTC